The rows below give T cell receptor beta chains drawn from one sample of a study of blood T cell repertoires in COVID-19. TCRdb's table, derived via immunoSEQ multiplex PCR, lists solely in-frame clones and lacks some. The profile shows roughly 150,000 clones, around 83% of them singletons. The specimen sequenced was peripheral blood. These receptors all stem from a man in his 70s who had recovered from COVID-19. Both conserved end residues are part of each CDR3. The D gene is left open where the match is weak.

TRBV4-2	TRBD1	TRBJ2-7	CASSQSPGQGYEQYF
TRBV2	TRBD2	TRBJ2-5	CASSFDRVLAGGPETQYF
TRBV27	NA	TRBJ2-7	CASRRDRLDTGEQYF
TRBV5-1	TRBD1	TRBJ1-2	CASSLRGPSGYTF
TRBV29-1	TRBD1	TRBJ2-7	CSVEIGTGTYEQYF
TRBV27	TRBD2	TRBJ2-3	CASSLLLAGGGGTDTQYF
TRBV6-6	TRBD1	TRBJ1-2	CAALPGGTGAKGGYTF
TRBV10-2	TRBD1	TRBJ2-7	CASSPGQGARAYEQYF
TRBV6-5	TRBD1	TRBJ2-5	CASRADREVGTQYF
TRBV28	TRBD1	TRBJ1-4	CASRGTGPEKLFF
TRBV5-6	NA	TRBJ1-1	CASSPPGSTEAFF
TRBV30	TRBD1	TRBJ1-5	CAWGTVYSNQPQHF
TRBV27	TRBD1	TRBJ2-7	CASSRGTGGASYEQYF
TRBV12-3/TRBV12-4	TRBD1	TRBJ2-1	CASRPGQHNEQFF
TRBV5-5	TRBD1	TRBJ2-1	CASSLSTGGLSYNEQFF
TRBV19	TRBD1	TRBJ2-3	CASSIRQGGDTQYF
TRBV18	NA	TRBJ2-7	CASSPPRSGPFYEQYF
TRBV15	TRBD2	TRBJ2-1	CATSRGVGAGGYNEQFF
TRBV7-9	TRBD1	TRBJ2-7	CASSPGTGGYEQYF
TRBV29-1	TRBD1	TRBJ2-2	CSVSDRDTGELFF
TRBV5-1	NA	TRBJ2-5	CASSLDRRETQYF
TRBV5-5	NA	TRBJ1-5	CASSLVGGDSNQPQHF
TRBV7-8	TRBD1	TRBJ1-2	CASSLLQGANYGYTF
TRBV29-1	TRBD2	TRBJ2-7	CSVSSGSGEQYF
TRBV7-6	TRBD1	TRBJ2-7	CASSLKRGTGTGNEQYF
TRBV29-1	TRBD1	TRBJ2-5	CSLRTGQETQYF
TRBV27	TRBD2	TRBJ2-1	CASSLSVGLAGGPGEQFF
TRBV28	TRBD1	TRBJ1-2	CASRSWTGRNYGYTF
TRBV27	TRBD1	TRBJ1-4	CASRGQGVYEKLFF
TRBV28	TRBD2	TRBJ2-1	CASNRGASGSNEQFF
TRBV28	TRBD2	TRBJ2-1	CASSTRTSGRRINEQFF
TRBV6-5	NA	TRBJ1-6	CASSPTGYNSPLHF
TRBV5-1	NA	TRBJ2-2	CASSSQGTGELFF
TRBV11-2	TRBD1	TRBJ2-7	CASSLLQGGQGVYEQYF
TRBV7-2	TRBD2	TRBJ2-3	CASSSSGIDTDTQYF
TRBV14	TRBD2	TRBJ2-1	CASSPRLAGVSDEQFF
TRBV6-5	NA	TRBJ2-7	CASSQGSYEQYF
TRBV21-1	NA	TRBJ1-4	CASSYYGQGLDEKLFF
TRBV7-9	TRBD2	TRBJ2-1	CASSVASAGGPFQYLF